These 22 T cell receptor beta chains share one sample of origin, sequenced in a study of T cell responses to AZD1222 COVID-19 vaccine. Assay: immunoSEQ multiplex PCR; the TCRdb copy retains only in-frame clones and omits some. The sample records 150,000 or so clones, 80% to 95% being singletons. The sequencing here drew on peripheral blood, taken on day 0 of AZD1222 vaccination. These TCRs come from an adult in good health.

CDR3 bases: TGTGCCAGCAGCCCTCGTGGGCTAGCGGGAGGTGCCTACGAGCAGTACTTC. It is translated as CASSPRGLAGGAYEQYF. The chain carries TRBV7-2 and TRBJ2-7, with 11 bases that match TRBD2. This CDR3 contains 17 residues. Germline V gene data show CDR1 as SGHTA and CDR2 as FQGNSA. Unmatched junction bases numbered 11, after V lost 5 bases and J lost 2 bases. Complete variable domain (other parts from reference TRBV7-2 and TRBJ2-7): GAGVSQSPSNKVTEKGKDVELRCDPISGHTALYWYRQSLGQGLEFLIYFQGNSAPDKSGLPSDRFSAERTGGSVSTLTIQRTQQEDSAVYLCASSPRGLAGGAYEQYFGPGTRLTVT.

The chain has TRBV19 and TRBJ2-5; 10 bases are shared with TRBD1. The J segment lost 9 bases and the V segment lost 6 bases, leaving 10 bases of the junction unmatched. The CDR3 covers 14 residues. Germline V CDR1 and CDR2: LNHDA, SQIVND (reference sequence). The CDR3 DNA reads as TGTGCCAGTAGCGACTCGGGACAGGGGAGGTCCCAGTACTTC. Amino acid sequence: CASSDSGQGRSQYF.

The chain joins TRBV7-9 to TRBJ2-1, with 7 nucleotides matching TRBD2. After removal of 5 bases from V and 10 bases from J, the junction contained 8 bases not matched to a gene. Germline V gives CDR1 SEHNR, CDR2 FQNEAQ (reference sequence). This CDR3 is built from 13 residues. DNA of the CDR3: TGTGCCAGCAGCCCCTCGACTAGCCGGGAGCAGTTCTTC. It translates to CASSPSTSREQFF.

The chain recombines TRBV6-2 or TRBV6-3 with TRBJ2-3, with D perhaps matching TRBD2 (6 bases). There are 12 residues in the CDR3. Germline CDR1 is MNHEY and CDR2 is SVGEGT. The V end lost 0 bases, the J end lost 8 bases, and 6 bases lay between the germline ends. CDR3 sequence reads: CASSYSSGTQYF. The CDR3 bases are TGTGCCAGCAGTTACTCTAGCGGTACGCAGTATTTT.

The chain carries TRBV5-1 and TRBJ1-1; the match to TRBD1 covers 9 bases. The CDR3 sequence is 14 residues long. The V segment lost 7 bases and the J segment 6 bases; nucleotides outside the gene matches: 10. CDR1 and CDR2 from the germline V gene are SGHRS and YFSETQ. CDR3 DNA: TGCGCCAGCCACCGGGACAGGGAAGGTCCTGAAGCTTTCTTT. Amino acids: CASHRDREGPEAFF.

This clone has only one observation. The CDR3 here is CASSLEGTVVGYTF. CDR3 bases: TGCGCCAGCAGCTTGGAGGGGACAGTAGTGGGCTACACCTTC. V gene TRBV5-1 combines with J gene TRBJ1-2; 7 positions match TRBD1. With V trimmed by 0 bases and J by 8 bases, 7 bases remained unmatched. This CDR3 has 14 amino acids. The germline gives CDR1 SGHRS, CDR2 YFSETQ.

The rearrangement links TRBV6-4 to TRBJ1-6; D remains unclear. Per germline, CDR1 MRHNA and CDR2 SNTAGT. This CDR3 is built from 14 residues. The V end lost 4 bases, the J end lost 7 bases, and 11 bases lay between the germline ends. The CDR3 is CASSGDGSNSPLHF. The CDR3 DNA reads TGTGCCAGCAGTGGTGACGGAAGCAATTCACCCCTCCACTTT.

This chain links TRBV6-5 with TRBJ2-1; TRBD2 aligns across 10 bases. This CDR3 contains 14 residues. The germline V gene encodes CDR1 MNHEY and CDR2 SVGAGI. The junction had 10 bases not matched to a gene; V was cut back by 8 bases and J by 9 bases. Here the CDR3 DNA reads TGTGCCAGCGCCGCTAGCGGGAGTTCTGGTGAGCAGTTCTTC. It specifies CASAASGSSGEQFF.

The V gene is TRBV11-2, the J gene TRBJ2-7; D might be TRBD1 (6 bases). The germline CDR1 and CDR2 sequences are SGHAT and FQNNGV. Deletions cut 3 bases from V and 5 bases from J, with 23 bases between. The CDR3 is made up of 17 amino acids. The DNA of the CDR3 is TGTGCCAGCAGCTTCCGGTCCCCGACAGGTTTTGGAGACGAGCAGTACTTC. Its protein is CASSFRSPTGFGDEQYF. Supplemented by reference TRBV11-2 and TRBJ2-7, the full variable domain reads EAGVAQSPRYKIIEKRQSVAFWCNPISGHATLYWYQQILGQGPKLLIQFQNNGVVDDSQLPKDRFSAERLKGVDSTLKIQPAKLEDSAVYLCASSFRSPTGFGDEQYFGPGTRLTVT.

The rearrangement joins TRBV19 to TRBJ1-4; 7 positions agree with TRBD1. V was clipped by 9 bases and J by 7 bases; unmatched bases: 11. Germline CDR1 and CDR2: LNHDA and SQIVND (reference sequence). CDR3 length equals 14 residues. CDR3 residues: CASTTGAATEKLFF. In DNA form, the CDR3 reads TGTGCCAGCACCACAGGGGCAGCTACTGAAAAACTGTTTTTT.

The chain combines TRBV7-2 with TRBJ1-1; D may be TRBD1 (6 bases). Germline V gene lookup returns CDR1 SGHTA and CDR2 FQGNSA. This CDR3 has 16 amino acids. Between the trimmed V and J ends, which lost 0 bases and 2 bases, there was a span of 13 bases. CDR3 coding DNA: TGTGCCAGCAGCTTAGCAAGGGGGGGACCCAACACTGAAGCTTTCTTT. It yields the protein CASSLARGGPNTEAFF.

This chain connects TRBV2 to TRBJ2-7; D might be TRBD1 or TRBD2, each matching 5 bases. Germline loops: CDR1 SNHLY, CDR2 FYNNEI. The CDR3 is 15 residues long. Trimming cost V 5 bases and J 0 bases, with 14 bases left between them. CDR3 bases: TGTGCCAGCAGTAGGACACCGGGGATCTCCTACGAGCAGTACTTC. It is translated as CASSRTPGISYEQYF.

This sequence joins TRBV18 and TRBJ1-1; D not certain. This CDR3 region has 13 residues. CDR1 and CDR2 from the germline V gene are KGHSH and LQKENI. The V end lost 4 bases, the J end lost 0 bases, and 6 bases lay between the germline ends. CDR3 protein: CASSRGMNTEAFF. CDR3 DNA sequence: TGTGCCAGCTCACGAGGTATGAACACTGAAGCTTTCTTT.

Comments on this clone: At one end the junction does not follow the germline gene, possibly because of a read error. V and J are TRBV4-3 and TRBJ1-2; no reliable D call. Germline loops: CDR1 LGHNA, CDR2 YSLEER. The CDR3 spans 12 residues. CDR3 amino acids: CASSQAFSILEW. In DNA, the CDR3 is TGCGCCAGCAGCCAAGCTTTTAGTATTCTAGAATGG.

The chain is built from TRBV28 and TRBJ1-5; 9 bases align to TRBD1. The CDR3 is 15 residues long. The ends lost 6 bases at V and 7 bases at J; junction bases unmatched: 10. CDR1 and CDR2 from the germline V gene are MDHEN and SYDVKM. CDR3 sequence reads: CASRNTGGLGQPQHF. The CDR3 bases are TGTGCCAGCAGAAACACAGGGGGCCTTGGACAGCCCCAGCATTTT.

CDR3 bases: TGTGCCAGCAGCCGGGCTTTCACTGATCCAAACTATGGCTACACCTTC. Amino acids: CASSRAFTDPNYGYTF. The genes are TRBV11-1 and TRBJ1-2; D unclear. This CDR3 is built from 16 residues. The germline V gene has CDR1 SGHAT and CDR2 FQDESV (reference sequence). The V end was cut by 5 bases, the J end by 2 bases, with 18 bases between.

The CDR3 here is CASSRTSGTGEQYF. In nucleotides, the CDR3 is TGTGCCAGCAGCCGGACTAGCGGGACGGGCGAGCAGTACTTC. The V gene is TRBV7-2, the J gene TRBJ2-7; TRBD2 matches at 12 bases. The V gene's germline CDR1 is SGHTA and CDR2 FQGNSA. The CDR3 extends over 14 amino acids. V lost 5 bases and J lost 6; bases outside the gene matches: 5.

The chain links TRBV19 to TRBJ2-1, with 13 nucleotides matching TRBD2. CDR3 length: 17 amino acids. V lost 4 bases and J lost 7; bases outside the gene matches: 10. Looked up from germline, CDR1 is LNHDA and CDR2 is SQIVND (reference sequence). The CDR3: CASSNRDRLAGGNEQFF. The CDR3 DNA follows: TGTGCCAGTAGTAACCGGGACAGACTAGCGGGGGGTAATGAGCAGTTCTTC.

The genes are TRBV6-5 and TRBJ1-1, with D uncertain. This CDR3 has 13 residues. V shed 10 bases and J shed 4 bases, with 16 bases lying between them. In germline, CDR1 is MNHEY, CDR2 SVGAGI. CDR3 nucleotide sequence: TGTGCCACCAAGGGAGGCCTCGCCACTGAAGCTTTCTTT. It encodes CATKGGLATEAFF.

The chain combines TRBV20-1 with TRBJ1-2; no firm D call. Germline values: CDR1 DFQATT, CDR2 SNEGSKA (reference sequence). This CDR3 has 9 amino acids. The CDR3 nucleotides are TGCAGCGGGCCTGCGCGCTACACCTTC. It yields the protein CSGPARYTF.

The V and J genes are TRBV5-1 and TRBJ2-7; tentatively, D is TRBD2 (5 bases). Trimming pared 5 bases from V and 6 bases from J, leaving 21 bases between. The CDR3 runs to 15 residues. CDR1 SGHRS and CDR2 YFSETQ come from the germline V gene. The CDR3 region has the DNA TGCGCCAGCAGATCGGGGTTGGCTTCGGCTAGCGAGCAGTACTTC. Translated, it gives CASRSGLASASEQYF.

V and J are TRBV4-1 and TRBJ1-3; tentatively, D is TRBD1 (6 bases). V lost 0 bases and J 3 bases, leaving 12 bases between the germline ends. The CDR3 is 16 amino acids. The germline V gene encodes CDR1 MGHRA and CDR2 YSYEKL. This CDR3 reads CASSQDENRVGNTIYF. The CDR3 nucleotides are TGCGCCAGCAGCCAAGATGAGAACAGGGTTGGAAACACCATATATTTT.